Following are 8 T cell receptor beta chains from one sample sequenced in a study of cytomegalovirus exposure and HLA in healthy donors. Vbeta (60) and Jbeta (13) primers were used in the PCR. Profiled with immunoSEQ multiplex PCR; TCRdb holds only in-frame clones, not every one. The data contain 65,000 to 90,000 clones, 65% to 75% of them singletons. The sequencing sample was made of PBMCs. The receptors come from a man aged 60 to 69 in good health and CMV-seronegative.

This clone has a handful of counts. V is TRBV19 and J is TRBJ1-3; D perhaps matches TRBD1 (6 bases). CDR3 length: 16 amino acids. Germline values: CDR1 LNHDA, CDR2 SQIVND (reference sequence). The ends were cut back, 4 bases at V and 4 bases at J, with 17 bases in the middle. The chain's CDR3 is CASSTRTVGWGNTIYF. As DNA, the CDR3 is TGTGCCAGTAGTACGCGGACAGTCGGATGGGGAAACACCATATATTTT.

The CDR3 nucleotides read TGTGCCAGCAGGCGAGCAGGGTGGGCCGGGGAGCTGTTTTTT. Its protein is CASRRAGWAGELFF. The gene calls are TRBV5-6 and TRBJ2-2, with a weak D call TRBD1 (5 bases). The CDR3 has 14 amino acids. Germline loops: CDR1 SGHDT, CDR2 YYEEEE. The V and J ends lost 5 bases and 6 bases respectively, with 14 bases between them.

The chain combines TRBV9 with TRBJ2-1, with 7 bases identical to TRBD2. This CDR3 comprises 13 residues. Germline CDR1 is SGDLS and CDR2 is YYNGEE. Germline trimming cut 2 bases from V and 12 bases from J; bases unmatched to any gene: 8. The CDR3 bases are TGTGCCAGCAGCGTGGGAGGGGCTCTAGTGCAGTTCTTC. This gives the protein CASSVGGALVQFF.

V usage is TRBV6-4 and J usage is TRBJ1-2; D gene unclear. The CDR3 is 13 amino acids. The V gene lost 3 bases and the J gene lost 4 bases, with 9 bases spanning the gap. Germline V gene lookup returns CDR1 MRHNA and CDR2 SNTAGT. DNA of the CDR3: TGTGCCAGCAGTGAGGAGGGCGGCTATGGCTACACCTTC. Its translation: CASSEEGGYGYTF.

The J gene is TRBJ2-7, the V gene TRBV9, with unresolved D. The CDR3 is 16 residues long. Germline V CDR1 and CDR2: SGDLS, YYNGEE. V was shortened by 0 bases and J by 0 bases, with 13 bases between the two germline ends. The CDR3 is CASSVGGSQSSYEQYF. The CDR3 bases are TGTGCCAGCAGCGTAGGCGGCAGCCAGAGCTCCTACGAGCAGTACTTC. The full variable domain, with the rest looked up from reference TRBV9 and TRBJ2-7, is DSGVTQTPKHLITATGQRVTLRCSPRSGDLSVYWYQQSLDQGLQFLIQYYNGEERAKGNILERFSAQQFPDLHSELNLSSLELGDSALYFCASSVGGSQSSYEQYFGPGTRLTVT.

The J gene is TRBJ1-1, the V gene TRBV19, with D tentatively TRBD1 (6 bases). Deletions cut 7 bases from V and 5 bases from J, with 17 bases between. Germline V gene lookup returns CDR1 LNHDA and CDR2 SQIVND (reference sequence). The CDR3 extends over 14 amino acids. The CDR3 sequence is CASIKQGKETEAFF. The DNA of the CDR3 is TGTGCCAGTATTAAACAGGGCAAGGAAACTGAAGCTTTCTTT. The variable domain in full, with the rest retrieved from reference TRBV19 and TRBJ1-1, is DGGITQSPKYLFRKEGQNVTLSCEQNLNHDAMYWYRQDPGQGLRLIYYSQIVNDFQKGDIAEGYSVSREKKESFPLTVTSAQKNPTAFYLCASIKQGKETEAFFGQGTRLTVV.

V usage is TRBV12-5 and J usage is TRBJ1-1, with 9 bases that match TRBD1. Germline lookup yields CDR1 LGHNT and CDR2 FRNRAP. This CDR3 region has 15 residues. V dropped 1 base and J dropped 5; count of bases not matched to a gene: 5. The CDR3 here is CASGLGQGGKTEAFF. The CDR3 DNA reads as TGTGCTAGTGGTTTGGGACAGGGGGGTAAGACTGAAGCTTTCTTT.

The genes are TRBV27 and TRBJ2-2; no firm D call. Trimming took 3 bases from V and 3 from J, leaving 2 bases between them. This CDR3 region has 12 residues. The V gene's germline CDR1 is MNHEY and CDR2 SMNVEV (reference sequence). The CDR3 sequence is CASSFDTGELFF. CDR3 nucleotide sequence: TGTGCCAGCAGTTTCGACACCGGGGAGCTGTTTTTT.